The T cell receptor beta chain under discussion was sequenced for a study of blood T cell repertoires in COVID-19. Study overall: COVID-19 samples collected from the United States, Italy and Spain covered acute and convalescent phases. From T cells, B-cell-depleted T cells, or PBMCs came the material, which was cDNA or gDNA.

TCRdb's table, derived via immunoSEQ multiplex PCR, lists solely in-frame clones and lacks some. Among about 160,000 clones, around 93% were seen once, and the ten largest hold approximately 4.6%. This clone was found once. The V gene's germline CDR1 is LNHDA and CDR2 SQIVND (reference sequence). This CDR3 has 15 amino acids. Trimming took 4 bases from V and 4 from J, leaving 14 bases between them. The rearrangement links TRBV19 to TRBJ1-5; no reliable D call. The source of this sequence is a woman between 45 and 65 years old with acute or convalescent COVID-19. The material sequenced was peripheral blood. CDR3 DNA: TGTGCCAGTAGTAGCATGGCAGGCTCAAATCAGCCCCAGCATTTT. Protein sequence: CASSSMAGSNQPQHF.